One T cell receptor (beta chain) is described in this entry. The V segment lost 2 bases and the J segment 5 bases; nucleotides outside the gene matches: 10. The CDR3 is made up of 16 amino acids. Germline lookup yields CDR1 MGHRA and CDR2 YSYEKL. This entry comes from a study of blood T cell repertoires in COVID-19. Profiled with immunoSEQ multiplex PCR; TCRdb holds only in-frame clones, not every one. The sample holds 200,000 or so clones, approximately 90% seen once. The chain couples TRBV4-1 to TRBJ1-1; 8 bases map to TRBD1. The clonotype originates from a man aged 55 to 69 with COVID-19, enrolled during active disease. Sequenced: peripheral blood. The CDR3 DNA sequence: TGCGCCAGCAGCCAAAGGACAGGGAGGGGGAAGACTGAAGCTTTCTTT. It codes for CASSQRTGRGKTEAFF.